This TCR beta chain was sequenced for a study of regulatory T cells in long-lasting Graves disease. The germline V gene encodes CDR1 ENHRY and CDR2 SYGVKD. J lost 2 bases, V lost 0 bases, and 9 bases had no gene match. This CDR3 is 18 amino acids long. Stated time point: persistent/refractory GD, antithyroid drugs over 5 years with positive TRAb. Extracted RNA from PBMCs served as the source of the TCR library. This clonotype was detected a few times. iRepertoire HTBI primers and Arm-PCR of CDR3 regions built TCR beta libraries. One entry per CDR3 protein results from TCRdb running MiXCR on the multiplex PCR reads. The sample records approximately 400,000 distinct CDR3 sequences, less than 25% being singletons.

V and J are TRBV10-3 and TRBJ2-4, with 8 nucleotides matching TRBD2. The clonotype originates from a female donor with Graves disease. The sample here was peripheral blood mononuclear cells (PBMCs), taken when the disease was refractory, from a patient treated with antithyroid drugs. The CDR3 is CAISESRPAGVSKNIQYF. CDR3 DNA: TGTGCCATCAGTGAGTCGCGGCCAGCGGGAGTATCCAAAAACATTCAGTACTTC.